Shown below are 15 T cell receptor beta chains from a single sample sequenced in a study of T cell responses to AZD1222 COVID-19 vaccine. Sequencing used immunoSEQ multiplex PCR; TCRdb keeps in-frame clones, though not all of them. The table records about 260,000 clones, 80% to 95% of them present only once. The starting material was peripheral blood, obtained on day 0 of AZD1222 vaccination. The receptors stem from an adult in good health.

This clone was recorded once. The V call is TRBV2, the J call TRBJ1-3, with 8 bases lining up with TRBD1. The germline CDR1 and CDR2 sequences are SNHLY and FYNNEI. The CDR3 is 18 amino acids. Trimming removed 6 bases from V and 0 bases from J; junction bases left unmatched: 13. CDR3 coding DNA: TGTGCCAGCAGGATGGACAGGGACTTCTCCTACTCTGGAAACACCATATATTTT. It specifies CASRMDRDFSYSGNTIYF.

This chain joins TRBV19 and TRBJ2-5; tentatively, D is TRBD1 (6 bases). CDR3 length equals 14 residues. Trimming took off 3 bases at V and 5 bases at J, with 13 bases between the two ends. CDR1 and CDR2 from the germline V gene are LNHDA and SQIVND (reference sequence). The CDR3 loop reads CASSIGTLRETQYF. Written as DNA, the CDR3 is TGTGCCAGTAGTATTGGGACACTGCGGGAGACCCAGTACTTC.

The rearrangement links TRBV7-9 to TRBJ1-1, with D unresolved. The CDR3 sequence is 14 residues long. Trimming removed 5 bases at V and 3 bases at J, with 13 bases between. Germline CDR1 is SEHNR and CDR2 is FQNEAQ (reference sequence). The CDR3 nucleotides read TGTGCCAGCAGCCCCAGATGGGTTGACACTGAAGCTTTCTTT. Translated: CASSPRWVDTEAFF.

The chain recombines TRBV19 with TRBJ1-5; 7 bases agree with TRBD1. Germline V gene data show CDR1 as LNHDA and CDR2 as SQIVND (reference sequence). The V gene end was trimmed by 5 bases and the J gene end by 5 bases; junction bases not matched to a gene: 12. CDR3 length: 16 residues. The CDR3 coding sequence is TGTGCCAGTAGTCGCAGACAGGGAGGGACTGATCAGCCCCAGCATTTT. Protein product: CASSRRQGGTDQPQHF.

This clone was seen just once. The chain recombines TRBV9 with TRBJ2-1, with D perhaps matching TRBD2 (5 bases). Trimming left V 1 base short and J 9 bases short, with 8 bases between. There are 12 residues in the CDR3. Germline V CDR1 and CDR2: SGDLS, YYNGEE. CDR3 nucleotide sequence: TGTGCCAGCAGCGTACCTAGCCCTGAGCAGTTCTTC. This codes for CASSVPSPEQFF.

The rearrangement joins TRBV15 to TRBJ2-7; TRBD2 agrees at 13 bases. The CDR3 has 18 residues. The ends lost 3 bases at V and 3 bases at J; junction bases unmatched: 11. Germline V gives CDR1 LNHNV, CDR2 YYDKDF (reference sequence). CDR3 residues: CATSRTPGLAGKYYEQYF. CDR3 sequence (DNA): TGTGCCACCAGCAGGACACCGGGACTAGCGGGGAAGTACTACGAGCAGTACTTC.

V usage is TRBV7-2 and J usage is TRBJ2-1; D gene unclear. This CDR3 region has 15 residues. The V and J ends lost 6 bases and 0 bases respectively, with 12 bases between them. Germline V CDR1 and CDR2: SGHTA, FQGNSA. CDR3 region: CASRPRKSSYNEQFF. CDR3 coding DNA: TGTGCCAGCAGACCTCGAAAGAGCTCCTACAATGAGCAGTTCTTC.

This CDR3 reads CASEGQGGQPQHF. In DNA form, the CDR3 reads TGTGCCAGCGAGGGACAGGGAGGTCAGCCCCAGCATTTT. J is TRBJ1-5 and V is TRBV12-3 or TRBV12-4, with 9 bases that match TRBD1. With V trimmed by 8 bases and J by 6 bases, 5 bases remained unmatched. The CDR3 contains 13 residues.

This chain uses TRBV30 with TRBJ2-6, with D unresolved. Trimming pared 2 bases from V and 4 bases from J, leaving 12 bases between. The CDR3 spans 15 residues. Germline V CDR1 and CDR2: GTSNPN, SVGIG (reference sequence). CDR3 DNA: TGTGCCTGGAGTCACTCCGGTGGAGGGGCCAACGTCCTGACTTTC. This translates into CAWSHSGGGANVLTF.

The V and J genes are TRBV23-1 and TRBJ1-3, with D maybe TRBD1 (5 bases). TRBV23-1 belongs to the ORF category, with a function that is uncertain. V was trimmed by 4 bases and J by 0 bases, leaving 13 bases between them. This CDR3 spans 16 amino acids. In DNA, the CDR3 is TGCGCCAGCAGTCCGGGGGACCGCGTCTCTGGAAACACCATATATTTT. Amino acids: CASSPGDRVSGNTIYF.

The CDR3: CASSIYLGSPNTEAFF. The CDR3 nucleotides are TGTGCCAGTAGTATTTACCTGGGCAGCCCGAACACTGAAGCTTTCTTT. The chain combines TRBV19 with TRBJ1-1; no clear D. Trimming cost V 3 bases and J 1 base, with 15 bases left between them. Germline assignment: CDR1 LNHDA and CDR2 SQIVND (reference sequence). The CDR3 runs to 16 residues.

V gene TRBV9 combines with J gene TRBJ2-7; TRBD1 matches 7 bases. Germline trimming cut 4 bases from V and 9 bases from J; bases unmatched to any gene: 13. Germline CDR1 and CDR2: SGDLS and YYNGEE. This CDR3 has 14 amino acids. CDR3 sequence reads: CASSPGTAPTGQYF. The CDR3 nucleotides read TGTGCCAGCAGCCCCGGGACAGCTCCTACGGGGCAGTACTTC.

The J gene is TRBJ1-1, the V gene TRBV6-5, with 7 bases lining up with TRBD1. After removal of 5 bases from V and 0 bases from J, the junction contained 6 bases not matched to a gene. Germline assignment: CDR1 MNHEY and CDR2 SVGAGI. The CDR3 has 15 residues. Here the CDR3 DNA reads TGTGCCAGCAGTCAGGGGGAAGGCTTGAACACTGAAGCTTTCTTT. It encodes CASSQGEGLNTEAFF.

The chain's CDR3 is CSGATSGEGDTQYF. CDR3 sequence (DNA): TGCAGCGGGGCGACTAGCGGGGAAGGAGATACGCAGTATTTT. V gene TRBV29-1 combines with J gene TRBJ2-3; 11 bases match TRBD2. With 7 bases clipped from V and 5 bases from J, the junction kept 8 bases outside the gene matches. Per germline, CDR1 SQVTM and CDR2 ANQGSEA. The CDR3 has 14 amino acids.

This CDR3 is CASSFLGRNTEAFF. The CDR3 DNA is TGTGCCAGCAGCTTCTTGGGACGGAACACTGAAGCTTTCTTT. This chain joins TRBV5-6 and TRBJ1-1; D possibly corresponds to TRBD1 (5 bases). The length of the CDR3 is 14 residues. Trimming stripped 2 bases from V and 1 base from J, with 9 bases between. Per the germline V gene, CDR1 is SGHDT and CDR2 is YYEEEE.